This record covers a single T cell receptor (beta chain). The sample belongs to a study of T cells in tuberculosis. Overall study context: IGRA-negative adolescents, IGRA-positive adolescents with latent tuberculosis and adults with active tuberculosis formed this South African cohort.

Assay: immunoSEQ multiplex PCR; the TCRdb copy retains only in-frame clones and omits some. This table has fewer than 55,000 clones, over 90% appearing once. Germline V CDR1 and CDR2: LGHNA, YSLEER. The J segment lost 2 bases and the V segment lost 7 bases, leaving 6 bases of the junction unmatched. The CDR3 has 15 amino acids. The sample's time point: new active TB diagnosis, blood taken before or within 7 days of starting treatment. Each clinical donor contributed on average around 97,000 T cells from unsorted cryopreserved PBMC. V and J are TRBV4-3 and TRBJ2-3; 10 positions match TRBD2. The source material was PBMCs, sampled at tuberculosis diagnosis. This sequence was found in an adult with tuberculosis. CDR3 in amino acids: CASTPTSGYTDTQYF. In nucleotides, the CDR3 is TGCGCCAGCACCCCGACTAGCGGGTACACAGATACGCAGTATTTT.